These T cell receptor beta chains were read from a single sample in a study of control samples from healthy donors and cancer patients. Clones were read by immunoSEQ multiplex PCR, and TCRdb kept only the in-frame ones, dropping some. Here the sample spans some 120,000 clones, roughly 93% being singletons. Input material: blood. The receptors were sampled from a man in his thirties or forties in good health. CDR3s include the opening cysteine and the closing phenylalanine or tryptophan. The D gene is left open where the match is weak. Not all rows give a size; the values are once, few, many and, for expanded clones, a class.

-	TRBJ1-6	TRBV9	-	CASNVGQGSSSPLHF	TGTGCCAGCAACGTAGGTCAGGGGTCTAGTTCACCCCTCCACTTT
-	TRBJ1-6	TRBV5-4	TRBD1	CASSAGTGSYSPLHF	TGTGCCAGCAGCGCCGGGACAGGTTCTTATTCACCCCTCCACTTT
-	TRBJ1-4	TRBV25-1	-	CASSDSEGRGASVGKLFF	TGTGCCAGCAGTGATTCCGAGGGCAGGGGAGCCTCGGTTGGAAAACTGTTTTTT
once	TRBJ2-5	TRBV5-4	TRBD2	CASSRTSGGAGETQYF	TGTGCCAGCAGCAGAACTAGCGGGGGGGCCGGAGAGACCCAGTACTTC
once	TRBJ1-1	TRBV6-5	-	CASRRPRGANTEAFF	TGTGCCAGCAGACGGCCCAGGGGAGCGAACACTGAAGCTTTCTTT
-	TRBJ1-1	TRBV7-2	TRBD1	CASSRGQGETEAFF	TGTGCCAGCAGCAGGGGACAGGGGGAAACTGAAGCTTTCTTT
-	TRBJ2-7	TRBV16	-	CASTIKVIQTYEQYF	TGTGCCAGCACCATCAAGGTCATTCAGACCTACGAGCAGTACTTC
-	TRBJ1-1	TRBV18	-	CASSLAGPNTEAFF	TGTGCCAGCTCACTGGCGGGGCCAAACACTGAAGCTTTCTTT
-	TRBJ1-4	TRBV7-8	-	CASSLALRGDREKLFF	TGTGCCAGCAGCTTAGCGCTAAGGGGAGATAGGGAAAAACTGTTTTTT
-	TRBJ1-5	TRBV28	-	CASSLLRGGVSQPQHF	TGTGCCAGCAGTTTACTCCGGGGGGGGGTCTCTCAGCCCCAGCATTTT
once	TRBJ1-2	TRBV28	-	CASSLARVKGGYTF	TGTGCCAGCAGTTTGGCCAGGGTGAAAGGTGGCTACACCTTC
-	TRBJ1-2	TRBV5-1	TRBD1	CASSLRQGVGGYTF	TGCGCCAGCAGCCTCCGACAGGGCGTTGGTGGCTACACCTTC
-	TRBJ2-3	TRBV5-5	-	CASSWGNGPDTQYF	TGTGCCAGCAGCTGGGGTAATGGGCCAGATACGCAGTATTTT
-	TRBJ2-3	TRBV27	-	CASSPRRDSLLVTQYF	TGTGCCAGCAGTCCCCGACGGGACTCCCTATTAGTGACGCAGTATTTT
few	TRBJ2-7	TRBV5-4	-	CASSLGSSYEQYF	TGTGCCAGCAGCTTGGGCAGCTCCTACGAGCAGTACTTC
-	TRBJ1-1	TRBV7-8	-	CASSLRRGIVEAFF	TGTGCCAGCAGCCTAAGGAGGGGGATTGTTGAGGCTTTCTTT
-	TRBJ1-2	TRBV6-6	TRBD1	CASSPGGQGDGYTF	TGTGCCAGCTCCCCGGGGGGACAGGGAGATGGCTACACCTTC
-	TRBJ2-5	TRBV10-3	-	CAIRDTPEETQYF	TGTGCCATCAGGGACACCCCCGAGGAGACCCAGTACTTC
-	TRBJ1-3	TRBV6-6	-	CASSPTHRTASHSGNTIYF	TGTGCCAGCAGTCCAACCCATCGGACAGCCTCCCACTCTGGAAACACCATATATTTT
-	TRBJ2-5	TRBV5-1	TRBD2	CASSLDPSGGAGTQYF	TGCGCCAGCAGCTTGGACCCTAGCGGGGGGGCCGGGACCCAGTACTTC
-	TRBJ1-4	TRBV5-1	-	CASSLLGGEKLFF	TGCGCCAGCAGTCTCTTGGGAGGGGAAAAACTGTTTTTT
-	TRBJ2-2	TRBV27	-	CASSFGPNTGELFF	TGTGCCAGCAGTTTCGGACCGAACACCGGGGAGCTGTTTTTT
-	TRBJ1-1	TRBV10-2	-	CASMGALNTEAFF	TGCGCCAGCATGGGGGCCCTGAACACTGAAGCTTTCTTT
-	TRBJ2-7	TRBV5-4	TRBD1	CASRGTGGYEQYF	TGTGCCAGCAGAGGGACAGGGGGGTACGAGCAGTACTTC
-	TRBJ2-6	TRBV28	-	CASTPGSRGSGANVLTF	TGTGCCAGCACCCCTGGGTCCCGGGGTTCAGGGGCCAACGTCCTGACTTTC
-	TRBJ2-6	TRBV21-1	-	CAIEFPENPIPRANVLTF	TGTGCCATCGAGTTTCCAGAGAACCCTATACCGCGGGCCAACGTCCTGACTTTC
-	TRBJ2-2	TRBV6-4	-	CASSQGLNGELFF	TGTGCCAGCAGTCAGGGGCTCAACGGGGAGCTGTTTTTT
-	TRBJ2-1	TRBV2	TRBD2	CATPPRLAGGPNEQFF	TGTGCCACTCCCCCCCGGTTGGCGGGGGGGCCGAATGAGCAGTTCTTC
-	TRBJ1-4	TRBV19	TRBD1	CASSDGSGQLNEKLFF	TGTGCCAGTAGTGATGGGTCGGGACAGCTTAATGAAAAACTGTTTTTT
-	TRBJ2-1	TRBV5-6	TRBD2	CASSVLAGGLGEQFF	TGTGCCAGCAGCGTACTAGCGGGGGGATTGGGTGAGCAGTTCTTC
-	TRBJ2-3	TRBV29-1	TRBD2	CSVRTGGGDPDTQYF	TGCAGCGTCCGGACCGGGGGGGGCGACCCAGATACGCAGTATTTT
-	TRBJ1-2	TRBV27	TRBD1	CASSSPGTAYGYTF	TGTGCCAGCAGTTCCCCCGGGACAGCCTATGGCTACACCTTC
-	TRBJ1-1	TRBV5-4	TRBD1	CASSSGTGDYMNTEAFF	TGTGCCAGCAGCTCCGGGACAGGGGACTACATGAACACTGAAGCTTTCTTT
-	TRBJ1-2	TRBV7-9	-	CASSLSQANYGYTF	TGTGCCAGCAGCTTATCGCAAGCCAACTATGGCTACACCTTC
once	TRBJ1-1	TRBV18	TRBD1	CASSQSGTGGTEAFF	TGTGCCAGCTCACAATCCGGGACAGGGGGGACTGAAGCTTTCTTT
-	TRBJ1-2	TRBV6-6	-	CASSYGGYGYTF	TGTGCCAGCAGCTACGGTGGGTACGGCTACACCTTC
once	TRBJ2-7	TRBV7-7	-	CASSPSSGVSYEQYF	TGTGCCAGCAGCCCCTCCTCCGGGGTGTCCTACGAGCAGTACTTC
-	TRBJ1-1	TRBV18	-	CASSPPEKVNTEAFF	TGTGCCAGCTCACCCCCGGAGAAAGTGAACACTGAAGCTTTCTTT
-	TRBJ1-2	TRBV29-1	-	CSVGRTVPLDGYTF	TGCAGCGTGGGAAGGACAGTGCCCCTAGATGGCTACACCTTC
-	TRBJ2-3	TRBV5-8	-	CASSFATPVTDTQYF	TGTGCCAGCAGCTTCGCGACGCCAGTCACAGATACGCAGTATTTT
-	TRBJ1-2	TRBV5-5	-	CASSFVGDYGYTF	TGTGCCAGCAGCTTTGTTGGGGACTATGGCTACACCTTC
few	TRBJ1-6	TRBV28	TRBD1	CATRGGRNSPLHF	TGTGCCACCCGAGGGGGCCGGAATTCACCCCTCCACTTT
few	TRBJ1-5	TRBV6-5	-	CASGPNRPQHF	TGTGCCAGCGGTCCCAATCGGCCCCAGCATTTT
-	TRBJ1-1	TRBV19	-	CASSRTGNTEAFF	TGTGCCAGTAGTAGAACGGGGAACACTGAAGCTTTCTTT
-	TRBJ2-7	TRBV9	-	CASSEAGGNEQYF	TGTGCCAGCAGCGAGGCCGGGGGCAACGAGCAGTACTTC
-	TRBJ1-2	TRBV20-1	-	CSASGPGGGYTF	TGCAGTGCTAGTGGACCCGGGGGCGGCTACACCTTC
-	TRBJ2-3	TRBV10-1	-	CASSGATSGTDTQYF	TGCGCCAGCAGTGGGGCCACCTCGGGCACAGATACGCAGTATTTT
-	TRBJ2-3	TRBV19	-	CASSMFDEVTDTQYF	TGTGCCAGTAGTATGTTTGACGAGGTCACAGATACGCAGTATTTT
-	TRBJ2-7	TRBV9	-	CASSVGGQGRLEQYF	TGTGCCAGCAGCGTAGGGGGACAAGGCAGGCTCGAGCAGTACTTC
-	TRBJ1-5	TRBV10-3	-	CAISGDSNQPQHF	TGTGCCATCAGTGGGGATAGCAATCAGCCCCAGCATTTT
few	TRBJ2-3	TRBV5-5	-	CASSRDTDTQYF	TGTGCCAGCAGCCGTGACACAGATACGCAGTATTTT
once	TRBJ1-1	TRBV6-5	-	CATSRTMNTEAFF	TGTGCCACCAGTCGGACAATGAACACTGAAGCTTTCTTT